This T cell receptor (beta chain) appears in the sequencing data of a study of CXCR3-negative and CXCR3-positive naive CD8 T cells. The study made its TRB cDNA libraries by 5' RACE, adding UMI labels. TCRdb reanalyzed the 5' RACE reads and collapses them to one entry per CDR3 protein, without DNA. This specimen shows about 150,000 distinct CDR3 sequences; the ten leading clones hold approximately 0.46%. For this clonotype: The target antigen is unknown.

The CDR3 contains 16 residues. Germline V gives CDR1 SGHRS, CDR2 YFSETQ. Regarding the study as a whole: CXCR3-positive naive cells had more hydrophobic TRB CDR3s than CXCR3-negative naive cells.

Sequenced sample: naive CXCR3+ CD8+ T cells from blood. Subset: CD45RO-CCR7+CD27+CD95- naive CD8+ T cells expressing CXCR3 (TNR3+). The TCR originated in a human donor in good health. Some clones in this sample may be carry-over from other donors' samples. The chain has TRBV5-1 and TRBJ2-7. CDR3 protein: CASDRLLQSLSYKQYF. Together with reference TRBV5-1 and TRBJ2-7, the CDR3 gives the full variable domain: KAGVTQTPRYLIKTRGQQVTLSCSPISGHRSVSWYQQTPGQGLQFLFEYFSETQRNKGNFPGRFSGRQFSNSRSEMNVSTLELGDSALYLCASDRLLQSLSYKQYFGPGTRLTVT.